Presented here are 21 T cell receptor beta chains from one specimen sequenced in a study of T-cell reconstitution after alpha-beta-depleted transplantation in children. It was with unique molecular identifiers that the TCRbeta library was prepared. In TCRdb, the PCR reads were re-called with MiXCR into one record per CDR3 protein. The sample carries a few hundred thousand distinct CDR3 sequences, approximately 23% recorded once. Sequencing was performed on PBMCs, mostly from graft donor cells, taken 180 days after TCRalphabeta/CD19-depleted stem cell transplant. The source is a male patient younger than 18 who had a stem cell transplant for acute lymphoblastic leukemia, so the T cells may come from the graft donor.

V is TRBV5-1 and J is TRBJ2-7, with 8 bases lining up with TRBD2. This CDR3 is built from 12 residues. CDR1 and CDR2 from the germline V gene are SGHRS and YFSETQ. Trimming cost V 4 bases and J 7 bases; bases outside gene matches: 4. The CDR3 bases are TGCGCCAGCAGCGGCCCGGGAGGGGAGCAGTACTTC. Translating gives CASSGPGGEQYF.

The CDR3 coding sequence is TGTGCCAGCAGCGGTTGGATAGCCGGAGCCCTTCCCTACAATGAGCAGTTCTTC. Translating gives CASSGWIAGALPYNEQFF. The chain joins TRBV11-2 to TRBJ2-1; D is unresolved. This CDR3 region has 18 residues. The germline V gene has CDR1 SGHAT and CDR2 FQNNGV. Trimming removed 5 bases at V and 2 bases at J, with 22 bases between.

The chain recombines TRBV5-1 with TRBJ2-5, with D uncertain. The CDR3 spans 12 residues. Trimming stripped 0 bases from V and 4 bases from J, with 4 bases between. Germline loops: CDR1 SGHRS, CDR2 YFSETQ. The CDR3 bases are TGCGCCAGCAGCTTGGCCACAGAGACCCAGTACTTC. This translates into CASSLATETQYF.

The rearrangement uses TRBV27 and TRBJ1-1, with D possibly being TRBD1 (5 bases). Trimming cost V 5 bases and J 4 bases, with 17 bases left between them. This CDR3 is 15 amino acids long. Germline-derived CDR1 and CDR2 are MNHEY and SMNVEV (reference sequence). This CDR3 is CASSLYLQGVTEAFF. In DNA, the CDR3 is TGTGCCAGCAGTCTCTATCTCCAGGGTGTCACTGAAGCTTTCTTT.

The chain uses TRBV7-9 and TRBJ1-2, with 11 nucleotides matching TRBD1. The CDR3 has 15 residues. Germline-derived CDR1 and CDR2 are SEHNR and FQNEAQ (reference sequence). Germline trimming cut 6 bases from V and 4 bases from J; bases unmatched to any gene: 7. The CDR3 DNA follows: TGTGCCAGCAGACCGGACAGGGGGCGAACCTATGGCTACACCTTC. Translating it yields CASRPDRGRTYGYTF.

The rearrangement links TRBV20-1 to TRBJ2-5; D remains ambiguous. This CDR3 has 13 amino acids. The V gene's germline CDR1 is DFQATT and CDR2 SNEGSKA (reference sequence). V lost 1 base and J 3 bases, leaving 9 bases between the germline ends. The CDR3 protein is CSARVSLEETQYF. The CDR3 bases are TGCAGTGCTAGAGTTTCCTTAGAAGAGACCCAGTACTTC.

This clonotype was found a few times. As DNA, the CDR3 is TGTGCCATCAGTGAGTCTGGCGGGAGGTCGGGTGAGCAGTTCTTC. Encoded protein: CAISESGGRSGEQFF. The chain combines TRBV10-3 with TRBJ2-1; 8 bases are shared with TRBD2. Germline V gene lookup returns CDR1 ENHRY and CDR2 SYGVKD. Trimming removed 0 bases from V and 9 bases from J; junction bases left unmatched: 7. This CDR3 has 15 amino acids.

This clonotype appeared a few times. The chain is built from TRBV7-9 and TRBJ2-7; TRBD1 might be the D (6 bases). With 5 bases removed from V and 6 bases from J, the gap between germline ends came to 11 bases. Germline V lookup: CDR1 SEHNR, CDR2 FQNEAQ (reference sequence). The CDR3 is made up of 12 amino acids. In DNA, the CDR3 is TGTGCCAGCAGCATCCGGGACATCGAGCAGTACTTC. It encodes CASSIRDIEQYF. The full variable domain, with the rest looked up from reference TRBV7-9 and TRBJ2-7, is DTGVSQNPRHKITKRGQNVTFRCDPISEHNRLYWYRQTLGQGPEFLTYFQNEAQLEKSRLLSDRFSAERPKGSFSTLEIQRTEQGDSAMYLCASSIRDIEQYFGPGTRLTVT.

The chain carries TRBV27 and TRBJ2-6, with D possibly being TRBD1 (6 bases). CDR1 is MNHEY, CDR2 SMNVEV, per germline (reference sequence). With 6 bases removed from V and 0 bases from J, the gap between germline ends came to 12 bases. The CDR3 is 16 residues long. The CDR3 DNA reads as TGTGCCAGCAGGCCTCCGGACAGCTCTGGGGCCAACGTCCTGACTTTC. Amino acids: CASRPPDSSGANVLTF.

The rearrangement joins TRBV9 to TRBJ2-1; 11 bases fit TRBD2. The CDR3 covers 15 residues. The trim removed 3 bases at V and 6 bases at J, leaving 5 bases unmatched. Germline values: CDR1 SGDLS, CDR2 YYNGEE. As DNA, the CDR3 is TGTGCCAGCAGCGCCTTAGCGGGAGGGATCAATGAGCAGTTCTTC. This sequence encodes CASSALAGGINEQFF.

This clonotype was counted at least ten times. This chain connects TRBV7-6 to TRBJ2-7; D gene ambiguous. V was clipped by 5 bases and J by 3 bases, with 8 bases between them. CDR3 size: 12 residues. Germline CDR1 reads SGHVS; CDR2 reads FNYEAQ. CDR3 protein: CASSNSDYEQYF. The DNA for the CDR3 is TGTGCCAGCAGCAACTCAGACTACGAGCAGTACTTC.

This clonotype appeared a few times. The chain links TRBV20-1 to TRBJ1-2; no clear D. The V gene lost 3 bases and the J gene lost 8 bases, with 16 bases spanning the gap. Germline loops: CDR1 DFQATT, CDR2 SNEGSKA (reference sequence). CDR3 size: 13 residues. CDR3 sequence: CSASDLGTRGYTF. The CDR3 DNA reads TGCAGTGCTAGTGATTTAGGAACGCGGGGCTACACCTTC.

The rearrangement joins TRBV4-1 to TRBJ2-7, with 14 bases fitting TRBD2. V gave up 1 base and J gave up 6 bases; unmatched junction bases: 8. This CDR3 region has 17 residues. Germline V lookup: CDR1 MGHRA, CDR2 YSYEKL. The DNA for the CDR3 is TGCGCCAGCAGCCAAGGACCCTTGGGACTAGCGGGAGCCGAGCAGTACTTC. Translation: CASSQGPLGLAGAEQYF.

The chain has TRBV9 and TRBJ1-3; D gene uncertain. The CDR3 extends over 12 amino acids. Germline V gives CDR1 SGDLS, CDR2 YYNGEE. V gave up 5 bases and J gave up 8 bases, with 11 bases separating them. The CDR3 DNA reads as TGTGCCAGCAGTCTAAACGGTGACACCATATATTTT. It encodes CASSLNGDTIYF.

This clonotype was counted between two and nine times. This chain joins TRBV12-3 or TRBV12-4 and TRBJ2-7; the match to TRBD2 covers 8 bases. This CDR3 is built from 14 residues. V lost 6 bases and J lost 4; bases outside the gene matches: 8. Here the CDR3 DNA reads TGTGCCAGCAGCTTGAGCGGGAGAGGTTACGAGCAGTACTTC. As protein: CASSLSGRGYEQYF.

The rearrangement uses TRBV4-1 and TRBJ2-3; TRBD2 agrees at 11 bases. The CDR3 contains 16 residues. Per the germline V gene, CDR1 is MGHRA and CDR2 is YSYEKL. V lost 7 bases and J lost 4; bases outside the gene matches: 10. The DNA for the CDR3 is TGCGCCAGCAACCCCACGGTAGCGGGAGGGCCAGATACGCAGTATTTT. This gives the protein CASNPTVAGGPDTQYF.

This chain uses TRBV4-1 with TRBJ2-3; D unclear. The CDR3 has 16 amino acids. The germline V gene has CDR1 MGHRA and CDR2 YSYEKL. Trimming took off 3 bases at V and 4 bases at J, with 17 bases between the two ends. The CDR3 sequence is CASSHPSRRRADTQYF. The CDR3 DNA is TGCGCCAGCAGCCACCCCTCCCGGAGAAGGGCAGATACGCAGTATTTT.

The CDR3 loop reads CASSWGGRAGLAKNIQYF. As DNA, the CDR3 is TGTGCCAGCAGCTGGGGCGGGAGGGCCGGATTAGCCAAAAACATTCAGTACTTC. The chain couples TRBV5-5 to TRBJ2-4, with 9 bases that match TRBD2. V trimming: 3 bases; J trimming: 0 bases; junction bases outside the gene matches: 10. CDR1 and CDR2 (germline): SGHKS, YYEKEE (reference sequence). CDR3 size: 18 residues.

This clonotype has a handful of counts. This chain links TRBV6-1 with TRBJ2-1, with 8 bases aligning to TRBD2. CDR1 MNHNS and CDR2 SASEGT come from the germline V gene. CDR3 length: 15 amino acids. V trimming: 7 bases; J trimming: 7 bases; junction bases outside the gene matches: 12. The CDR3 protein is CASNPGLGLHNEQFF. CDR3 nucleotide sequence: TGTGCCAGCAATCCGGGACTAGGGCTTCATAATGAGCAGTTCTTC.

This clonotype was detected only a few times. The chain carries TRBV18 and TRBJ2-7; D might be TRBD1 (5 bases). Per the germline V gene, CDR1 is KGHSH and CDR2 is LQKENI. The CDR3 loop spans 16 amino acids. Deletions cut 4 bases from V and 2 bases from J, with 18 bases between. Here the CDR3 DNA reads TGTGCCAGCTCACTTTATACTGTGACAGAAACCTACGAGCAGTACTTC. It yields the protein CASSLYTVTETYEQYF.

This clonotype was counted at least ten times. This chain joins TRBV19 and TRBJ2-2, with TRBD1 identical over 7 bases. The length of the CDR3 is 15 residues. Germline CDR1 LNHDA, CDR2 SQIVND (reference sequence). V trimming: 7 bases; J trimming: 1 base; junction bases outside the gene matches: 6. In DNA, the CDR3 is TGTGCCAGTACCGATGGACAGGTGAACACCGGGGAGCTGTTTTTT. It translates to CASTDGQVNTGELFF.